This paragraph reports one T cell receptor (beta chain). The antigen remains unidentified. Profiles of TCR beta VDJ and CDR3 were generated from a genomic DNA template. A single record per CDR3 protein comes from TCRdb applying MiXCR to the reads. This sample has 200,000 to 250,000 distinct CDR3 sequences, with under 50% found just once. The sample comes from a study of CD8+CD57+ T cells in acquired aplastic anemia. Study-wide results and limits: Approximately 30 was the count of CD8+ CDR3 sequences that patients shared with controls.

The authors sequenced patients whose flow cytometry had shown CD8+CD57+ cell expansion. Each patient gave a blood sample that was collected before any therapy had been received. Losses at the gene ends were 5 bases for V and 5 bases for J; bases not matched to a gene: 9. The CDR3 is 15 residues long. The germline V gene encodes CDR1 SEHNR and CDR2 FQNEAQ (reference sequence). This receptor was identified in a human donor with aplastic anemia. Sequencing was carried out using sorted CD4+, CD8+, or CD8+CD57+ T cells (not recorded which) from PBMCs. V gene TRBV7-9 combines with J gene TRBJ1-5, with TRBD1 matching over 7 bases. CDR3 bases: TGTGCCAGCAGCGGAGACAGGGTGGGACATCAGCCCCAGCATTTT. It yields the protein CASSGDRVGHQPQHF.